The 3 T cell receptor beta chains below were found in one sample sequenced in a study of T cell changes during pregnancy in multiple sclerosis. This table comes from immunoSEQ multiplex PCR, and its TCRdb copy is limited to in-frame clones, with some not included. The sample lists 30,000 or so clones; 91% were seen once. The sequencing here drew on CD8+ T cells from peripheral blood mononuclear cells, taken in the second trimester of pregnancy. The receptors were sampled from a female donor in good health, enrolled as a control in a pregnancy study.

This clone was detected only once. The chain employs TRBV5-6 and TRBJ1-1; 10 nucleotides match TRBD1. This CDR3 has 14 amino acids. The V segment lost 2 bases and the J segment 4 bases; nucleotides outside the gene matches: 2. Germline V gives CDR1 SGHDT, CDR2 YYEEEE. The CDR3 coding sequence is TGTGCCAGCAGCTTCGGGACAGGGGTCACTGAAGCTTTCTTT. This translates into CASSFGTGVTEAFF.

The table lists this clone with a count of one. The gene calls are TRBV6-4 and TRBJ2-1; 7 bases are shared with TRBD2. In germline, CDR1 is MRHNA, CDR2 SNTAGT. CDR3 length: 13 amino acids. With V trimmed by 0 bases and J by 8 bases, 1 base remained unmatched. The CDR3 region has the DNA TGTGCCAGCAGTGACTCTGGGAGGGATGAGCAGTTCTTC. It specifies CASSDSGRDEQFF.

The rearrangement uses TRBV6-5 and TRBJ2-3, with a tentative D call TRBD1 (5 bases). CDR1 and CDR2 (germline): MNHEY, SVGAGI. The V gene lost 5 bases and the J gene lost 2 bases, with 14 bases spanning the gap. The CDR3 runs to 15 residues. Here the CDR3 reads CASSHQGSHTDTQYF. CDR3 nucleotide sequence: TGTGCCAGCAGTCATCAGGGATCCCACACAGATACGCAGTATTTT.